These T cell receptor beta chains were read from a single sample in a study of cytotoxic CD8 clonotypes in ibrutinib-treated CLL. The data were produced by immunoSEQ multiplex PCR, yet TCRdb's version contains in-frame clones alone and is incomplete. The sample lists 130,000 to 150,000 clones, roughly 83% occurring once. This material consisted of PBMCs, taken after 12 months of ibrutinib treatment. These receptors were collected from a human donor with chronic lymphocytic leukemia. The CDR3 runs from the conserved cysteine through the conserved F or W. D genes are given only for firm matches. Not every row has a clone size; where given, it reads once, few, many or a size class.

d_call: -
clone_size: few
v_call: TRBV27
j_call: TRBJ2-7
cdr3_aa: CASRGDSYEQYF
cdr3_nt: TGTGCCAGCAGGGGTGACTCCTACGAGCAGTACTTC

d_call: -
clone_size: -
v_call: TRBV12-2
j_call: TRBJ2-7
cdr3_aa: CASRLARGTHYEQYF
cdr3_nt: TGTGCAAGTCGCTTAGCGAGGGGGACCCACTACGAGCAGTACTTC

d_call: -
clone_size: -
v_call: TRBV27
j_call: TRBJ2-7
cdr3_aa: CASSLFGGSYEQYF
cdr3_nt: TGTGCCAGCAGTTTATTCGGCGGCTCCTACGAGCAGTACTTC

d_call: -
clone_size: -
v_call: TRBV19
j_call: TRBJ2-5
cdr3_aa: CASSFGGYETQYF
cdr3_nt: TGTGCCAGTAGTTTTGGGGGGTACGAGACCCAGTACTTC

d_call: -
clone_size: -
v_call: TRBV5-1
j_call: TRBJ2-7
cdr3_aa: CASSLMEEQYF
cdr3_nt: TGCGCCAGCAGCTTGATGGAAGAGCAGTACTTC

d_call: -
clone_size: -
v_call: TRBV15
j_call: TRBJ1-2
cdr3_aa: CATSRDTSDSFGYGYTF
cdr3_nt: TGTGCCACCAGCAGAGATACTTCGGACAGCTTCGGCTATGGCTACACCTTC

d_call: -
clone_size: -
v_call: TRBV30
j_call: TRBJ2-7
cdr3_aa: CASSVWGLYEQYF
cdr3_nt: TGTGCATCGAGCGTTTGGGGGCTCTACGAGCAGTACTTC

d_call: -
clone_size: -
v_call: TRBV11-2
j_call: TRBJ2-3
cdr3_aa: CASSLLGTSTDTQYF
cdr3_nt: TGTGCCAGCAGCCTACTGGGGACTAGCACAGATACGCAGTATTTT

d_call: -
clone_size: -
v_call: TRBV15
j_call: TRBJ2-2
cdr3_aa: CATSREKGWGGELFF
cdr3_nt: TGTGCCACCAGCAGAGAGAAAGGGTGGGGCGGGGAGCTGTTTTTT

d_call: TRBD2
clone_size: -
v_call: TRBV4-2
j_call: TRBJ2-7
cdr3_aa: CASSQALAGPHEQYF
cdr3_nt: TGTGCCAGCAGCCAAGCACTAGCGGGACCCCACGAGCAGTACTTC